This T cell receptor (beta chain) appears in the sequencing data of a study of T-cell reconstitution after alpha-beta-depleted transplantation in children. This CDR3 spans 14 amino acids. Trimming took 5 bases from V and 8 from J; bases not matched to a gene: 10. The germline gives CDR1 MNHEY, CDR2 SMNVEV (reference sequence). During its preparation, the TCRbeta library received unique molecular identifiers. TCRdb fed the PCR reads into MiXCR, producing one record per CDR3 protein. This table holds fewer than 700,000 distinct CDR3 sequences, roughly 13% found once. The sequenced sample was PBMCs, mostly from graft donor cells, obtained 360 days after TCRalphabeta/CD19-depleted stem cell transplant. This sequence was found in a male patient under 18 who had a stem cell transplant for acute myeloid leukemia, so the T cells may come from the graft donor. The chain couples TRBV27 to TRBJ1-2, with 8 bases identical to TRBD1. The CDR3 sequence: CASSGSWTGKGYTF. CDR3 coding DNA: TGTGCCAGCAGTGGATCATGGACAGGGAAGGGCTACACCTTC.